This T cell receptor beta chain was captured by sequencing in a study of vaccination effects on CD4 cells after COVID-19. Antigen-specific CD4+ T cell clonotypes were called by their expansion after viral peptide-pool culture in ViraFEST. CD4+ T cell isolation took place after about 11 days of culture. This clone was seen a few times. As yet, its antigen is unknown. This CDR3 is built from 16 residues. With 0 bases clipped from V and 0 bases from J, the junction kept 2 bases outside the gene matches. Germline assignment: CDR1 SGHKS and CDR2 YYEKEE (reference sequence). Using immunoSEQ multiplex PCR, the repertoire was profiled, and TCRdb retains in-frame clones only, with some absent. The sample shows about 79,000 clones, roughly four fifths of them seen only once.

This specimen consisted of CD4+ T cells from PBMCs cultured with HCoV-229E spike peptides, obtained before COVID-19 vaccination. The chain uses TRBV5-5 and TRBJ1-4; 7 nucleotides line up with TRBD1. This receptor was identified in a human donor who received a COVID-19 vaccine. The CDR3 loop reads CASSLGQGTTNEKLFF. CDR3 in DNA: TGTGCCAGCAGCTTGGGACAGGGTACAACTAATGAAAAACTGTTTTTT.